The rows below give T cell receptor beta chains drawn from one sample of a study of B cell selection in AIRE deficiency. Only in-frame clones appear in the TCRdb table, and some are missing; sequencing was by immunoSEQ multiplex PCR. The profile shows about 21,000 clones, about 94% of them singletons. The sequencing sample was made of Tregs sorted from PBMCs. The receptor set was obtained from a human donor with AIRE deficiency. Both conserved end residues are part of each CDR3. Fields, in order: clone size, J gene, V gene, D gene, CDR3 DNA, CDR3 protein. A D gene is named only where the DNA matches it firmly. Rows give clone size only sometimes, using once, few, many, or a class for an expanded clone.

abundance: .; j_gene: TRBJ2-7; v_gene: TRBV5-6; d_gene: TRBD2; CDR3nt: TGTGCCAGCAGCTTAGGTGTAGGGACTAGCGGGAGCTCCTACGAGCAGTACTTC; CDR3aa: CASSLGVGTSGSSYEQYF
abundance: .; j_gene: TRBJ1-5; v_gene: TRBV28; d_gene: .; CDR3nt: TGTGCCAGCAGTTTTCGGGGGCCTAGCAATCAGCCCCAGCATTTT; CDR3aa: CASSFRGPSNQPQHF
abundance: .; j_gene: TRBJ1-3; v_gene: TRBV4-3; d_gene: .; CDR3nt: TGCGCCAGCAGCCAAGATTTGGGAAACACCATATATTTT; CDR3aa: CASSQDLGNTIYF
abundance: .; j_gene: TRBJ1-3; v_gene: TRBV7-9; d_gene: .; CDR3nt: TGTGCCAGCAGCTTAGGAGAAGGCAGACGGCCAACCATATATTTT; CDR3aa: CASSLGEGRRPTIYF
abundance: .; j_gene: TRBJ2-7; v_gene: TRBV11-3; d_gene: .; CDR3nt: TGTGCCAGCAGCTTAGGGGACGAGCAGTACTTC; CDR3aa: CASSLGDEQYF
abundance: .; j_gene: TRBJ2-1; v_gene: TRBV10-3; d_gene: TRBD2; CDR3nt: TGTGCCATCAGTGGGGGACTAGGGGGGATCAATGAGCAGTTCTTC; CDR3aa: CAISGGLGGINEQFF
abundance: .; j_gene: TRBJ2-1; v_gene: TRBV6-5; d_gene: .; CDR3nt: TGTGCCAGCAGTTTGACCCGGGTCCTCTACAATGAGCAGTTCTTC; CDR3aa: CASSLTRVLYNEQFF
abundance: .; j_gene: TRBJ2-2; v_gene: TRBV7-3; d_gene: .; CDR3nt: TGTGCCAGCAGCGTAGGGAACACCGGGGAGCTGTTTTTT; CDR3aa: CASSVGNTGELFF
abundance: .; j_gene: TRBJ2-1; v_gene: TRBV6-6; d_gene: .; CDR3nt: TGTGCCAGCACCGCGGGGTGGTCCTACAATGAGCAGTTCTTC; CDR3aa: CASTAGWSYNEQFF
abundance: .; j_gene: TRBJ1-5; v_gene: TRBV5-8; d_gene: TRBD1; CDR3nt: TGTGCCAGCAGCCGGACAGGGGCGTCATATAGCAATCAGCCCCAGCATTTT; CDR3aa: CASSRTGASYSNQPQHF
abundance: .; j_gene: TRBJ2-7; v_gene: TRBV5-5; d_gene: TRBD1; CDR3nt: TGTGCCAGCAGCTGGCACCCGGACAGGGGCTACGAGCAGTACTTC; CDR3aa: CASSWHPDRGYEQYF
abundance: .; j_gene: TRBJ1-2; v_gene: TRBV18; d_gene: .; CDR3nt: TGTGCCAGCTCACCACCTGGAAACAGGCAATATGGCTACACCTTC; CDR3aa: CASSPPGNRQYGYTF
abundance: .; j_gene: TRBJ1-1; v_gene: TRBV6-5; d_gene: TRBD1; CDR3nt: TGTGCCAGCACCCCGACAGGGCATACTGAAGCTTTCTTT; CDR3aa: CASTPTGHTEAFF
abundance: .; j_gene: TRBJ2-5; v_gene: TRBV11-2; d_gene: .; CDR3nt: TGTGCCAGCAGCTCTCGGAAGACCCAGTACTTC; CDR3aa: CASSSRKTQYF
abundance: .; j_gene: TRBJ2-4; v_gene: TRBV4-2; d_gene: .; CDR3nt: TGTGCCAGCAGCCAAGATTTGGCGGCTAAAAACATTCAGTACTTC; CDR3aa: CASSQDLAAKNIQYF
abundance: .; j_gene: TRBJ1-2; v_gene: TRBV6-1; d_gene: .; CDR3nt: TGTGCCAGCAGTCTGCGTTTTTACGGCTACACCTTC; CDR3aa: CASSLRFYGYTF
abundance: few; j_gene: TRBJ1-2; v_gene: TRBV27; d_gene: .; CDR3nt: TGTGCCAGCAGTTTCCACGGACAGCCCTATGGCTACACCTTC; CDR3aa: CASSFHGQPYGYTF
abundance: .; j_gene: TRBJ2-1; v_gene: TRBV10-1; d_gene: TRBD2; CDR3nt: TGCGCCAGCAGTGATTCCCTAGCGGGAGGGTTTTATGAGCAGTTCTTC; CDR3aa: CASSDSLAGGFYEQFF
abundance: .; j_gene: TRBJ2-7; v_gene: TRBV28; d_gene: TRBD1; CDR3nt: TGTGCCACCAAGTGGACAGGGGGGTCCTACGAGCAGTACTTC; CDR3aa: CATKWTGGSYEQYF
abundance: .; j_gene: TRBJ2-1; v_gene: TRBV28; d_gene: .; CDR3nt: TGTGCCATCCAACATGGGGTTTGGGGGCAGTTCTTC; CDR3aa: CAIQHGVWGQFF
abundance: .; j_gene: TRBJ1-6; v_gene: TRBV6-5; d_gene: .; CDR3nt: TGTGCCAGCAGTCGCAACTTAGGGACCCTCCACTTT; CDR3aa: CASSRNLGTLHF
abundance: once; j_gene: TRBJ2-1; v_gene: TRBV5-1; d_gene: .; CDR3nt: TGCGCCAGCAGCTTGGCCCTAGGGGGTGAGCAGTTCTTC; CDR3aa: CASSLALGGEQFF
abundance: .; j_gene: TRBJ2-5; v_gene: TRBV5-1; d_gene: TRBD2; CDR3nt: TGCGCCAGCAGCTTTAGCGGGATCGAGACCCAGTACTTC; CDR3aa: CASSFSGIETQYF
abundance: once; j_gene: TRBJ2-3; v_gene: TRBV27; d_gene: .; CDR3nt: TGTGCCAGCAGTTTTGACCGGGTGGCAGATACGCAGTATTTT; CDR3aa: CASSFDRVADTQYF
abundance: .; j_gene: TRBJ2-1; v_gene: TRBV9; d_gene: TRBD2; CDR3nt: TGTGCCAGCAGCGTAGAACCTAGCGGGAGATACAATGAGCAGTTCTTC; CDR3aa: CASSVEPSGRYNEQFF
abundance: .; j_gene: TRBJ2-1; v_gene: TRBV15; d_gene: .; CDR3nt: TGTGCCACCAGCAGAGATCATGCAAATGAGCAGTTCTTC; CDR3aa: CATSRDHANEQFF
abundance: .; j_gene: TRBJ1-2; v_gene: TRBV5-6; d_gene: TRBD1; CDR3nt: TGTGCCAGCAGCCGTCCGACAGGGGGTTATGGCTACACCTTC; CDR3aa: CASSRPTGGYGYTF
abundance: once; j_gene: TRBJ1-4; v_gene: TRBV7-9; d_gene: .; CDR3nt: TGTGCCAGCAGCTTAGTGCAGGGACTTAATGAAAAACTGTTTTTT; CDR3aa: CASSLVQGLNEKLFF
abundance: .; j_gene: TRBJ2-7; v_gene: TRBV7-8; d_gene: .; CDR3nt: TGTGCCAGCAGCAAAATCACTCTCCGAACCGGGAACGTCGCCTACGAGCAGTACTTC; CDR3aa: CASSKITLRTGNVAYEQYF
abundance: .; j_gene: TRBJ2-1; v_gene: TRBV7-3; d_gene: .; CDR3nt: TGTGCCAGCAGCCACTGGGGACGAGGTAATGAGCAGTTCTTC; CDR3aa: CASSHWGRGNEQFF
abundance: .; j_gene: TRBJ2-3; v_gene: TRBV28; d_gene: TRBD2; CDR3nt: TGTGCCAGCAGTCTGACTAGCGGCACAGATACGCAGTATTTT; CDR3aa: CASSLTSGTDTQYF
abundance: .; j_gene: TRBJ2-7; v_gene: TRBV5-5; d_gene: .; CDR3nt: TGTGCCAGCAGCGTAGACAGGTGGTCCTACGAGCAGTACTTC; CDR3aa: CASSVDRWSYEQYF
abundance: .; j_gene: TRBJ2-7; v_gene: TRBV5-4; d_gene: .; CDR3nt: TGTGCCAGCAGCCCCTCAGGCACAGAGCAGTACTTC; CDR3aa: CASSPSGTEQYF
abundance: .; j_gene: TRBJ2-7; v_gene: TRBV2; d_gene: .; CDR3nt: TGTGCCAGCAGTATCTACGAGCAGTACTTC; CDR3aa: CASSIYEQYF
abundance: .; j_gene: TRBJ2-3; v_gene: TRBV5-5; d_gene: .; CDR3nt: TGTGCCAGCAGCTTGTCGGGCGGATTCCTAGGAGGAGATACGCAGTATTTT; CDR3aa: CASSLSGGFLGGDTQYF
abundance: few; j_gene: TRBJ2-7; v_gene: TRBV28; d_gene: TRBD1; CDR3nt: TGTGCCAGCAGACTCCGGGACAGGGGCTTTACATACGAGCAGTACTTC; CDR3aa: CASRLRDRGFTYEQYF
abundance: .; j_gene: TRBJ2-5; v_gene: TRBV11-2; d_gene: .; CDR3nt: TGTGCCAGCAGCTCTCGGGAGACCCAGTACTTC; CDR3aa: CASSSRETQYF
abundance: .; j_gene: TRBJ2-1; v_gene: TRBV11-3; d_gene: .; CDR3nt: TGTGCCAGCAGCATCCTGGCCGGGACGGGAAATGAGCAGTTCTTC; CDR3aa: CASSILAGTGNEQFF
abundance: .; j_gene: TRBJ2-5; v_gene: TRBV2; d_gene: .; CDR3nt: TGTGCCAGCAGGTACAGGGTTTCGACAGAGACCCAGTACTTC; CDR3aa: CASRYRVSTETQYF
abundance: once; j_gene: TRBJ1-2; v_gene: TRBV10-3; d_gene: TRBD1; CDR3nt: TGTGCCATCAGGCTCGACAGGGATAACTATGGCTACACCTTC; CDR3aa: CAIRLDRDNYGYTF
abundance: .; j_gene: TRBJ1-3; v_gene: TRBV19; d_gene: TRBD1; CDR3nt: TGTGCCAGTAGCGAGACAGGGGGAGGTGGAAACACCATATATTTT; CDR3aa: CASSETGGGGNTIYF
abundance: medium-sized; j_gene: TRBJ2-6; v_gene: TRBV7-8; d_gene: TRBD1; CDR3nt: TGTGCCAGCAGCTCCTCCGGGACAGGATCCTCTGGGGCCAACGTCCTGACTTTC; CDR3aa: CASSSSGTGSSGANVLTF
abundance: once; j_gene: TRBJ1-1; v_gene: TRBV7-9; d_gene: .; CDR3nt: TGTGCCAGCAGCTTAATCCTAGGGGGGACTACTGAAGCTTTCTTT; CDR3aa: CASSLILGGTTEAFF
abundance: .; j_gene: TRBJ2-5; v_gene: TRBV11-2; d_gene: TRBD2; CDR3nt: TGTGCCAGCACCCCGGGGGGGAGGGCCCCAGAGACCCAGTACTTC; CDR3aa: CASTPGGRAPETQYF